This T cell receptor (beta chain) was sequenced during a study of blood T cell repertoires in COVID-19. Study details: Some COVID-19 samples were acute and others convalescent; all came from the United States, Italy and Spain.

Using immunoSEQ multiplex PCR, the repertoire was profiled, and TCRdb retains in-frame clones only, with some absent. Of some 410,000 clones in the sample, approximately 88% were seen once. The count of this clone is one. The sample comprised PBMCs or T cells enriched from blood (not recorded which). This clonotype was sampled from a woman under 40 with acute COVID-19.

DNA for the CDR3: TGTGCCAGCAGTTTAACGGGGGGGCGTACCTACGAGCAGTACTTC. Translated: CASSLTGGRTYEQYF. The gene calls are TRBV27 and TRBJ2-7, with 8 positions matching TRBD2. This CDR3 is 15 amino acids long. J was trimmed by 2 bases and V by 2 bases; bases with no gene match: 5. The germline V gene has CDR1 MNHEY and CDR2 SMNVEV (reference sequence).